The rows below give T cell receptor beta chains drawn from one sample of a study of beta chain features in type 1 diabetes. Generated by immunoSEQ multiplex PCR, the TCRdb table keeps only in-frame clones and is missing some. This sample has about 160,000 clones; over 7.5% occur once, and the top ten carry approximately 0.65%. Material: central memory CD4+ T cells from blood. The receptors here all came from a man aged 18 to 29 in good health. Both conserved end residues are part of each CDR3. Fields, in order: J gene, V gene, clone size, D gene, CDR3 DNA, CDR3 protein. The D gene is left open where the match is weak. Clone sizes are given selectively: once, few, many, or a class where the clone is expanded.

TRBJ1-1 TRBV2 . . TGTGCCAGCAGTGACGGGGTCACCGAAGCTTTCTTT CASSDGVTEAFF
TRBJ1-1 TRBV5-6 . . TGTGCCAGCAGCTTCGAACAGGGTAGGGGCACTGAAGCTTTCTTT CASSFEQGRGTEAFF
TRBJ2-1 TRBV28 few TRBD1 TGTGCCAGCAGGTTGGACAGGGTGGCCTACAATGAGCAGTTCTTC CASRLDRVAYNEQFF
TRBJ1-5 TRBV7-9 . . TGTGCCAGCAGCTTAGTCGAGCGGTTCGTGGGGAATCAGCCCCAGCATTTT CASSLVERFVGNQPQHF
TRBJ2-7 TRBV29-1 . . TGCAGCGTCACGGGATCTATGAACCGGGCCTACGAGCAGTACTTC CSVTGSMNRAYEQYF
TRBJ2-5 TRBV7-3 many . TGTGCCAGCAGCTTAACTACAGGCGGGACGCGGGAGACCCAGTACTTC CASSLTTGGTRETQYF
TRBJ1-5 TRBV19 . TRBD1 TGTGCCAGTAGCACACAGGGGGATAGCAATCAGCCCCAGCATTTT CASSTQGDSNQPQHF
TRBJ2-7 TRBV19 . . TGTGCCAGTAGTATGTCCAGGGCCAGCTCCTACGAGCAGTACTTC CASSMSRASSYEQYF
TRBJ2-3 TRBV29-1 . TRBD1 TGCAGCGGTACAAACAGGGGCGGCACAGATACGCAGTATTTT CSGTNRGGTDTQYF
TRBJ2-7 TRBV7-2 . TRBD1 TGTGCCAGCAGCGCTCGGACAGGGGACGAGCAGTACTTC CASSARTGDEQYF
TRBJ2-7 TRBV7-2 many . TGTGCCAGCAGCCCCAACTACGAGCAGTACTTC CASSPNYEQYF
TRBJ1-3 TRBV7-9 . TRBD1 TGTGCCAGCAGCTTAGGACAGGGCAGCTCTGGAAACACCATATATTTT CASSLGQGSSGNTIYF
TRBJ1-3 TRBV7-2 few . TGTGCCAGCAGCCCCGATTGGCGGGGGCCCGGTCGAAACACCATATATTTT CASSPDWRGPGRNTIYF
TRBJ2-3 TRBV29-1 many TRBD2 TGCAGCGCCAGTGGACTAGCGGCATACACAGATACGCAGTATTTT CSASGLAAYTDTQYF
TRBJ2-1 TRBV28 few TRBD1 TGTGCCAGCAGTACACAGGGGTTTCCCTACAATGAGCAGTTCTTC CASSTQGFPYNEQFF
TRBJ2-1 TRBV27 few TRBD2 TGTGCCAGCAGTTCGATCAAACTAGCGGGAGCTTACAATGAGCAGTTCTTC CASSSIKLAGAYNEQFF
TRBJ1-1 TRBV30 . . TGTGCCTGGAGTGCAGGAAGAGGGGCTTTCTTT CAWSAGRGAFF
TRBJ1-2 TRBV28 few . TGTGCCAGCAGTTTGCCGGGTCGCTATGGCTACACCTTC CASSLPGRYGYTF
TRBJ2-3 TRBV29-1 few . TGCAGCTCCATGGAGGGGTCAGATACGCAGTATTTT CSSMEGSDTQYF
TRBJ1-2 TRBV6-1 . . TGTGCCAGCCGATTCGGGGACACCCGGTATGGCTACACCTTC CASRFGDTRYGYTF
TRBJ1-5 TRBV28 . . TGTGCCAGCAGTTTAATCAGTCAGGGCGCTCAGCCCCAGCATTTT CASSLISQGAQPQHF
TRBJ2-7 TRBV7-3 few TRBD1 TGTGCCAGCAGCCTCACCTTGGCAGGGGGTGAGCAGTACTTC CASSLTLAGGEQYF
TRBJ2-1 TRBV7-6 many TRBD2 TGTGCCAGCAGCTTAGTTGGGGGAGGGTTCGATGAGCAGTTCTTC CASSLVGGGFDEQFF
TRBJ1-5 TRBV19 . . TGTGCCAGTAGTGTGGCACCTAGCAATCAGCCCCAGCATTTT CASSVAPSNQPQHF
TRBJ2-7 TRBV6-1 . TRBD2 TGTGCCAGCCGAGCGGGGCCTAGCTCCTACGAGCAGTACTTC CASRAGPSSYEQYF
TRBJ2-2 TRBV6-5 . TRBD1 TGTGCCAGCGGGAGAGGGGGCGCGGGCACCGGGGAGCTGTTTTTT CASGRGGAGTGELFF
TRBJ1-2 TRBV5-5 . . TGTGCCAGCAGCATGCAAGGAGGGGCTAACTATGGCTACACCTTC CASSMQGGANYGYTF
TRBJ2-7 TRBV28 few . TGTGCCAGCAGTACTGCCGGGACATCCTCCTACGAGCAGTACTTC CASSTAGTSSYEQYF
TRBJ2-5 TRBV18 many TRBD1 TGTGCCAGCTCACTGAAGGACAGGGTGTTTCAAGAGACCCAGTACTTC CASSLKDRVFQETQYF
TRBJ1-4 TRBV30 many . TGTGCCTGGAGTGCGCAGGGCCATGAAAAACTGTTTTTT CAWSAQGHEKLFF
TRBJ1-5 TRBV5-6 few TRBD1 TGTGCCAGCAGCGCCCGACAGGGATCGGGCAATCAGCCCCAGCATTTT CASSARQGSGNQPQHF
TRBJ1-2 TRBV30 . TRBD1 TGTGCCTGGAGTGTAGAAACAGGGGATATGGGTGGCTACACCTTC CAWSVETGDMGGYTF
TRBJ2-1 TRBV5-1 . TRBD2 TGCGCCAGCAGCTTCACTAGCGGGGACAATGAGCAGTTCTTC CASSFTSGDNEQFF
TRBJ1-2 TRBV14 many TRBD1 TGTGCCAGCAGCCCCCGGACAGGGGAAGGCTACACCTTC CASSPRTGEGYTF
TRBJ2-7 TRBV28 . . TGTGCCAGCAGTAGTGCCGGGACTTCGGGTTTC CASSSAGTSGF
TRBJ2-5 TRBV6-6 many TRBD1 TGTGCCAGCAGTAGTCCCGGGACAGCAGGAGGAGAGACCCAGTACTTC CASSSPGTAGGETQYF
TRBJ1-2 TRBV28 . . TGTGCCAGCAGTCCGGGGGATCTGGCGGGGGATGGCTACACCTTC CASSPGDLAGDGYTF
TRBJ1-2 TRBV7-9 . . TGTGCCAGCACCCTGACCGGGACTCTGAATGGCTACACCTTC CASTLTGTLNGYTF
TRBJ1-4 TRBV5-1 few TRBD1 TGCGCCAGCAGCCTGTCGGGACAGGGGAATGAAAAACTGTTTTTT CASSLSGQGNEKLFF
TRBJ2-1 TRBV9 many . TGTGCCAGCAGCGCCCAAATAGGGACTCATGACAATGAGCAGTTCTTC CASSAQIGTHDNEQFF
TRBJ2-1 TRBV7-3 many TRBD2 TGTGCCAGCAGCTTAATAGCGGGGGGGCCTTCCGATGAGCAGTTCTTC CASSLIAGGPSDEQFF
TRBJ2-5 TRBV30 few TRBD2 TGTGCCTGGAGGGGGCGGGAGGGCCCCCATTGGGAGACCCAGTACTTC CAWRGREGPHWETQYF
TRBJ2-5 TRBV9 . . TGTGCCAGCAGCGTAGCTCAGGGGCTGGGAGAGACCCAGTACTTC CASSVAQGLGETQYF
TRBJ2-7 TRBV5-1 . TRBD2 TGCGCCAGCAGCTTGGCCGGACTAGCGAGTGGAACGCAGTACTTC CASSLAGLASGTQYF
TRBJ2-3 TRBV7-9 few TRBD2 TGTGCCAGCACCCCGGGACTAGCGTCGGATACGCAGTATTTT CASTPGLASDTQYF
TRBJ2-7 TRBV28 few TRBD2 TGTGCCAGCATGACTAGCGGGGGCCCTACCTACGAGCAGTACTTC CASMTSGGPTYEQYF
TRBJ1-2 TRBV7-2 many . TGTGCCAGCAGCTTAGACAGCTATGGCTACACCTTC CASSLDSYGYTF
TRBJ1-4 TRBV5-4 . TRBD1 TGTGCCAGCAGCCCCACGACAGGGGTTGATGAAAAACTGTTTTTT CASSPTTGVDEKLFF
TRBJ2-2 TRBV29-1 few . TGCAGCGTTTTGGGCGAGTCGGGGACCGGGGAGCTGTTTTTT CSVLGESGTGELFF
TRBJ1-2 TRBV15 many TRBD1 TGTGCCACCAGCATCGGGACAGGGTACGATGGCTACACCTTC CATSIGTGYDGYTF
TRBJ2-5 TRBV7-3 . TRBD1 TGTGCCAGCAGCGCAATCAGGGGGTACCAAGAGACCCAGTACTTC CASSAIRGYQETQYF
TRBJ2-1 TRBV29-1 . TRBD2 TGCAGCGTTGAGGGTCACACGGGAGGAGGTCAGCAGTTCTTC CSVEGHTGGGQQFF